One and the same sample provided the 3 T cell receptor beta chains below, sequenced in a study of shared clonotypes between healthy human individuals. Profiling relied on immunoSEQ multiplex PCR, and the TCRdb table lists in-frame clones only, not all of them. The data show roughly 650,000 clones, more than 95% seen once. The specimen was naive CD4+ T cells sorted from blood. Subset given: CD45RA+ positively selected. These receptors came from a woman in her twenties or thirties in good health.

A single count supports this clone. This chain links TRBV5-1 with TRBJ2-3; tentatively, D is TRBD2 (5 bases). The CDR3 sequence is 12 residues long. V was clipped by 4 bases and J by 6 bases, with 9 bases between them. Germline V gene data show CDR1 as SGHRS and CDR2 as YFSETQ. Here the CDR3 DNA reads TGCGCCAGCAGCGAACAGCGGGATACGCAGTATTTT. Encoded protein: CASSEQRDTQYF.

CDR3 DNA sequence: TGCGCCAGCAGCTTGGCGGGGGGCGCGTACGAGACCCAGTACTTC. Translating it yields CASSLAGGAYETQYF. The chain recombines TRBV5-1 with TRBJ2-5; a possible D gene is TRBD2 (7 bases). Germline-derived CDR1 and CDR2 are SGHRS and YFSETQ. This CDR3 contains 15 residues. V was trimmed by 0 bases and J by 5 bases, leaving 14 bases between them.

The chain has TRBV7-2 and TRBJ1-2; TRBD1 aligns across 7 bases. The CDR3 consists of 13 residues. The germline V gene encodes CDR1 SGHTA and CDR2 FQGNSA. V trimming: 5 bases; J trimming: 8 bases; junction bases outside the gene matches: 8. The CDR3 loop is CASSGGTARGYTF. CDR3 in DNA: TGTGCCAGCAGCGGCGGGACAGCGCGAGGCTACACCTTC.